These 25 T cell receptor beta chains came from one sample sequenced in a study of shared clonotypes between healthy human individuals. The repertoire was sequenced with immunoSEQ multiplex PCR; TCRdb's copy has only in-frame clones and lacks some. The table lists over a million clones, 78% of them singletons. The sequencing sample was made of memory CD4+ T cells from PBMCs. Subset in this sample: CD45RA-negative fraction. The receptors were sampled from a man between 18 and 35 years old in good health. Some clones in this sample may be carry-over from other donors' samples.

The chain is built from TRBV5-6 and TRBJ2-1, with D possibly TRBD2 on 5 matching bases. This CDR3 region has 12 residues. V was trimmed by 5 bases and J by 3 bases, leaving 6 bases between them. Germline V CDR1 and CDR2: SGHDT, YYEEEE. CDR3 protein: CASRRDYNEQFF. The CDR3 bases are TGTGCCAGCAGACGGGACTACAATGAGCAGTTCTTC.

This clone appeared once. The V gene is TRBV18, the J gene TRBJ2-1; 8 bases align to TRBD2. The V gene end was trimmed by 1 base and the J gene end by 7 bases; junction bases not matched to a gene: 9. From germline, CDR1 is KGHSH and CDR2 LQKENI. The CDR3 consists of 16 residues. CDR3 in DNA: TGTGCCAGCTCACCACTGGATAGCGGGGCCCGGAATGAGCAGTTCTTC. Protein: CASSPLDSGARNEQFF.

The genes are TRBV18 and TRBJ1-5; a possible D gene is TRBD1 (6 bases). Trimming pared 3 bases from V and 3 bases from J, leaving 15 bases between. This CDR3 has 16 amino acids. Germline-derived CDR1 and CDR2 are KGHSH and LQKENI. CDR3 protein: CASSPSRGADNQPQHF. As DNA, the CDR3 is TGTGCCAGCTCACCCTCCAGGGGCGCCGACAATCAGCCCCAGCATTTT.

The chain has TRBV7-2 and TRBJ1-2; 7 nucleotides line up with TRBD1. V dropped 6 bases and J dropped 5; count of bases not matched to a gene: 6. The CDR3 is 13 residues long. The germline V gene has CDR1 SGHTA and CDR2 FQGNSA. This CDR3 is CASSTGQRYGYTF. The CDR3 region has the DNA TGTGCCAGCAGTACGGGACAGAGATATGGCTACACCTTC. The variable domain in full, with the rest retrieved from reference TRBV7-2 and TRBJ1-2, is GAGVSQSPSNKVTEKGKDVELRCDPISGHTALYWYRQSLGQGLEFLIYFQGNSAPDKSGLPSDRFSAERTGGSVSTLTIQRTQQEDSAVYLCASSTGQRYGYTFGSGTRLTVV.

V usage is TRBV27 and J usage is TRBJ1-3; the match to TRBD1 covers 7 bases. The germline CDR1 and CDR2 sequences are MNHEY and SMNVEV (reference sequence). The V gene end was trimmed by 4 bases and the J gene end by 7 bases; junction bases not matched to a gene: 19. This CDR3 has 18 residues. CDR3 bases: TGTGCCAGCAGTTCGCTCCACACCAGGGACAGTTCTTGGAACACCATATATTTT. Translation: CASSSLHTRDSSWNTIYF.

The gene calls are TRBV28 and TRBJ2-7; the match to TRBD2 covers 8 bases. Germline CDR1 reads MDHEN; CDR2 reads SYDVKM. V lost 6 bases, J lost 0 bases, and 13 bases stayed unmatched. There are 17 residues in the CDR3. CDR3 sequence reads: CASRHTRLARSSYEQYF. The DNA of the CDR3 is TGTGCCAGCAGGCATACCCGACTAGCGAGAAGCTCCTACGAGCAGTACTTC.

The gene calls are TRBV5-1 and TRBJ2-5, with 8 bases fitting TRBD2. With 4 bases clipped from V and 5 bases from J, the junction kept 7 bases outside the gene matches. Germline assignment: CDR1 SGHRS and CDR2 YFSETQ. CDR3 size: 14 residues. The CDR3 nucleotides read TGCGCCAGCAGCCGTAGCGGGATCGGGGAGACCCAGTACTTC. Its translation: CASSRSGIGETQYF.

This clone was recorded many times. The sample has other DNA sequences that encode this CDR3 too. The chain recombines TRBV5-1 with TRBJ2-3; D gene uncertain. Germline V gives CDR1 SGHRS, CDR2 YFSETQ. V was clipped by 0 bases and J by 1 base, with 3 bases between them. This CDR3 has 13 residues. The CDR3 sequence: CASSLVGTDTQYF. The DNA for the CDR3 is TGCGCCAGCAGCTTGGTTGGCACAGATACGCAGTATTTT. Complete variable domain (other parts from reference TRBV5-1 and TRBJ2-3): KAGVTQTPRYLIKTRGQQVTLSCSPISGHRSVSWYQQTPGQGLQFLFEYFSETQRNKGNFPGRFSGRQFSNSRSEMNVSTLELGDSALYLCASSLVGTDTQYFGPGTRLTVL.

V and J are TRBV6-1 and TRBJ1-5; D gene uncertain. CDR3 length: 15 amino acids. Trimming removed 1 base from V and 0 bases from J, with 7 bases in between. Germline values: CDR1 MNHNS, CDR2 SASEGT. CDR3 loop: CASSEGGFSNQPQHF. The DNA for the CDR3 is TGTGCCAGCAGTGAAGGGGGATTTAGCAATCAGCCCCAGCATTTT.

The gene calls are TRBV15 and TRBJ1-4, with D hard to call. The CDR3 contains 16 residues. V lost 0 bases, J lost 6 bases, and 14 bases lay in between. CDR1 is LNHNV and CDR2 is YYDKDF in the germline V gene (reference sequence). The CDR3 DNA reads as TGTGCCACCAGCAGAGATAGGAGAGGGATTGATGAAAAACTGTTTTTT. This encodes CATSRDRRGIDEKLFF.

The chain employs TRBV7-9 and TRBJ1-2; 10 bases are shared with TRBD1. The V gene's germline CDR1 is SEHNR and CDR2 FQNEAQ (reference sequence). The trim removed 1 base at V and 3 bases at J, leaving 2 bases unmatched. This CDR3 is 15 amino acids long. Here the CDR3 reads CASSLETGGYYGYTF. DNA for the CDR3: TGTGCCAGCAGCTTAGAGACAGGGGGCTACTATGGCTACACCTTC.

V gene TRBV28 combines with J gene TRBJ1-2; D possibly corresponds to TRBD1 (5 bases). The CDR3 has 14 amino acids. CDR1 is MDHEN, CDR2 SYDVKM, per germline. The V gene lost 4 bases and the J gene lost 7 bases, with 16 bases spanning the gap. The CDR3 loop is CASSSSGTLRGYTF. The CDR3 DNA follows: TGTGCCAGCAGTTCCTCCGGGACTTTGCGTGGCTACACCTTC.

This clone was seen a handful of times. The chain joins TRBV28 to TRBJ1-4, with 7 nucleotides matching TRBD1. V lost 8 bases and J lost 5; bases outside the gene matches: 8. This CDR3 has 14 amino acids. Germline-derived CDR1 and CDR2 are MDHEN and SYDVKM. Written as DNA, the CDR3 is TGTGCCAGCCGGGGGGACAGAGGGAATGAAAAACTGTTTTTT. Its translation is CASRGDRGNEKLFF.

The CDR3 nucleotides are TGTGCCAGCAGCCCGGACAGGGCTCAGCCCCAGCATTTT. Its protein is CASSPDRAQPQHF. The chain employs TRBV11-2 and TRBJ1-5; 8 bases are a match to TRBD1. Germline lookup yields CDR1 SGHAT and CDR2 FQNNGV. The CDR3 runs 13 residues. The V and J ends lost 5 bases and 6 bases, in that order; junction bases with no gene match: 3.

The rearrangement uses TRBV14 and TRBJ1-4; D may be TRBD1 (6 bases). This CDR3 spans 16 amino acids. CDR1 and CDR2 from the germline V gene are SGHDN and FVKESK. V was cut by 0 bases and J by 6 bases, with 14 bases left in between. The CDR3 coding sequence is TGTGCCAGCAGCCAAGATTATACAGGGAAGGATGAAAAACTGTTTTTT. It encodes CASSQDYTGKDEKLFF.

This chain joins TRBV11-1 and TRBJ2-7; no definite D call. Trimming took off 1 base at V and 2 bases at J, with 18 bases between the two ends. The CDR3 covers 17 residues. The germline gives CDR1 SGHAT, CDR2 FQDESV (reference sequence). In DNA, the CDR3 is TGTGCCAGCAGCTTAGTTGTTGAACGGGCCAGAACCTACGAGCAGTACTTC. This translates into CASSLVVERARTYEQYF.

The chain recombines TRBV5-1 with TRBJ1-1; 7 positions match TRBD1. This CDR3 has 14 amino acids. The V and J ends lost 5 bases and 5 bases, in that order; junction bases with no gene match: 9. Germline loops: CDR1 SGHRS, CDR2 YFSETQ. The CDR3 nucleotides read TGCGCCAGCAGTTCCCAAACAGGGGATACTGAAGCTTTCTTT. This sequence encodes CASSSQTGDTEAFF.

V and J are TRBV10-3 and TRBJ2-7, with 7 bases that match TRBD1. CDR1 and CDR2 (germline): ENHRY, SYGVKD. V lost 5 bases to trimming and J lost 4 bases; unmatched junction nucleotides: 14. CDR3 length equals 16 residues. CDR3 nucleotides: TGTGCCATCAGTTTTTTAGACAGGGTGTCTCGTTACGAGCAGTACTTC. This gives the protein CAISFLDRVSRYEQYF.

The chain links TRBV18 to TRBJ2-3; D is uncertain. CDR1 KGHSH and CDR2 LQKENI come from the germline V gene. V shed 2 bases and J shed 0 bases, with 6 bases lying between them. The CDR3 contains 14 residues. CDR3 sequence: CASSPSRSTDTQYF. CDR3 DNA sequence: TGTGCCAGCTCACCAAGCAGAAGCACAGATACGCAGTATTTT.

As to this clone: Other DNA sequences in the same sample also yield this CDR3. The chain joins TRBV28 to TRBJ1-5; D ambiguous. Germline lookup yields CDR1 MDHEN and CDR2 SYDVKM. The length of the CDR3 is 12 residues. V was cut by 8 bases and J by 1 base, with 6 bases left in between. The CDR3 region has the DNA TGTGCCAGCCACCGAAGCAATCAGCCCCAGCATTTT. Its translation: CASHRSNQPQHF.

V usage is TRBV30 and J usage is TRBJ2-2; TRBD1 matches 8 bases. Germline-derived CDR1 and CDR2 are GTSNPN and SVGIG (reference sequence). Trimming removed 2 bases from V and 1 base from J; junction bases left unmatched: 9. This CDR3 has 17 amino acids. This CDR3 is CAWSLFFGQGNTGELFF. As DNA, the CDR3 is TGTGCCTGGAGTCTATTTTTCGGACAGGGGAACACCGGGGAGCTGTTTTTT.

The chain links TRBV5-1 to TRBJ2-5, with 16 bases matching TRBD2. V was clipped by 4 bases and J by 5 bases; unmatched bases: 5. Germline CDR1 is SGHRS and CDR2 is YFSETQ. The length of the CDR3 is 16 residues. The CDR3 DNA sequence: TGCGCCAGCAGCCAAGGGACTAGCGGGAGGGGGGAGACCCAGTACTTC. Translating gives CASSQGTSGRGETQYF.

The chain is built from TRBV15 and TRBJ2-1; 15 bases match TRBD2. Germline loops: CDR1 LNHNV, CDR2 YYDKDF (reference sequence). This CDR3 is built from 18 residues. Trimming cost V 5 bases and J 8 bases; bases outside gene matches: 13. The CDR3 DNA is TGTGCCACCAGCCGAGGACTAGCGGGAGGGGGAAAATTGGATGAGCAGTTCTTC. Encoded protein: CATSRGLAGGGKLDEQFF.

This clone was counted ten times or more. The genes are TRBV4-2 and TRBJ2-3; 7 positions agree with TRBD1. This CDR3 has 16 amino acids. The germline CDR1 and CDR2 sequences are LGHNA and YNFKEQ. Trimming took 4 bases from V and 4 from J; bases not matched to a gene: 11. The CDR3: CASSPGLTGVADTQYF. DNA for the CDR3: TGTGCCAGCAGCCCCGGACTCACAGGGGTCGCAGATACGCAGTATTTT.

This clone occurred once. The CDR3, as DNA: TGTGCCTGGAGTGTAGGGGAAAAACTGTTTTTT. The encoded protein is CAWSVGEKLFF. The chain is built from TRBV30 and TRBJ1-4; no reliable D call. Germline assignment: CDR1 GTSNPN and CDR2 SVGIG (reference sequence). Trimming left V 0 bases short and J 8 bases short, with 4 bases between. This CDR3 has 11 residues. The whole variable domain, filled in from reference TRBV30 and TRBJ1-4, reads SQTIHQWPATLVQPVGSPLSLECTVEGTSNPNLYWYRQAAGRGLQLLFYSVGIGQISSEVPQNLSASRPQDRQFILSSKKLLLSDSGFYLCAWSVGEKLFFGSGTQLSVL.